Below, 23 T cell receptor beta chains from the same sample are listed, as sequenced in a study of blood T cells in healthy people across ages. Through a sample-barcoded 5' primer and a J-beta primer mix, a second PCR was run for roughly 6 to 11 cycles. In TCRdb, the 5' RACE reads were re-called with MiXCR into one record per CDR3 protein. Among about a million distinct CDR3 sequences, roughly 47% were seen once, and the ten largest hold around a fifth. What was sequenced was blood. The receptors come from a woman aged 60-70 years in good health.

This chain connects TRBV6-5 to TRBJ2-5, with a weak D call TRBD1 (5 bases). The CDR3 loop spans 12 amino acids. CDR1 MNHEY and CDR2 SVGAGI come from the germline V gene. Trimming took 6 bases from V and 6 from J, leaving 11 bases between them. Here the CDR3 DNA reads TGTGCCAGCAGCAGGGCTCAGAAGACCCAGTACTTC. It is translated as CASSRAQKTQYF.

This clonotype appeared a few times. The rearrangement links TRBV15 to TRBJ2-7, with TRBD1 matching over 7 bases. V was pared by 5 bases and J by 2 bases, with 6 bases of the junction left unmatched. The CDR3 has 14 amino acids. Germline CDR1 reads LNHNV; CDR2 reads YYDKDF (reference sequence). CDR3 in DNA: TGTGCCACCAGCTTACAGGGGAATACCTACGAGCAGTACTTC. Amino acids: CATSLQGNTYEQYF.

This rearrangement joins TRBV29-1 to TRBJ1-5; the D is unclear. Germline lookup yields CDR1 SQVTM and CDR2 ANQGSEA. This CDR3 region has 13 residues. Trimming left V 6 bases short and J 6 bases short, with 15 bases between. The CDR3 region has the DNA TGCAGCGTGTCCCCCGCCCCCAGTCAGCCCCAGCATTTT. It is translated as CSVSPAPSQPQHF.

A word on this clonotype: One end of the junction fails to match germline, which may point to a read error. The CDR3 loop is CASSDSAGDYGYIF. In DNA form, the CDR3 reads TGTGCCAGCAGTGATTCGGCAGGTGACTATGGCTACATCTTC. This rearrangement joins TRBV6-1 to TRBJ1-2, with no clear D. In germline, CDR1 is MNHNS, CDR2 SASEGT. CDR3 size: 14 residues.

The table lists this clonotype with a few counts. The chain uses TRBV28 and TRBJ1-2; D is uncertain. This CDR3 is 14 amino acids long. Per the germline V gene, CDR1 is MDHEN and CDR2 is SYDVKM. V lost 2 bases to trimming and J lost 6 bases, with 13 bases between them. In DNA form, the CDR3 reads TGTGCCAGCAGTTTAAACCGGGCGGCTAATGGCTACACCTTC. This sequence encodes CASSLNRAANGYTF.

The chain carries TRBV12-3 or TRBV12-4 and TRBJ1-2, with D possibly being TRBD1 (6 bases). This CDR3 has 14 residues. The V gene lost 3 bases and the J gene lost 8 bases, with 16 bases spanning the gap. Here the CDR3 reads CASSFLGGAWGYTF. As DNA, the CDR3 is TGTGCCAGCAGTTTCCTAGGGGGGGCCTGGGGCTACACCTTC.

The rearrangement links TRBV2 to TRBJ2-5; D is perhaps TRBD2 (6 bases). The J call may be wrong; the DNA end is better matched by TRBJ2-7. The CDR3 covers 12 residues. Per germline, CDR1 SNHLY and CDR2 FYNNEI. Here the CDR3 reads CASGRRSYEQYF. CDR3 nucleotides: TGTGCCAGCGGGAGGCGGTCCTACGAGCAGTACTTC.

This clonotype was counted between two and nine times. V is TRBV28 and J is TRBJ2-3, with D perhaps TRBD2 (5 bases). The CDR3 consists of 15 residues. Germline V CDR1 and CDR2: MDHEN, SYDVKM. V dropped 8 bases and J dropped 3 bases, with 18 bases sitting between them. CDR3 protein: CASRSAGFGTDTQYF. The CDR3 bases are TGTGCCAGCCGCTCGGCGGGTTTTGGTACAGATACGCAGTATTTT.

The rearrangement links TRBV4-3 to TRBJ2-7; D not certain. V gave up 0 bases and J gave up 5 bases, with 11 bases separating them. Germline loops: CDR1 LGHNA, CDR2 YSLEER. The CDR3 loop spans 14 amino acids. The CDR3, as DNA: TGCGCCAGCAGCCAAGAGGGGATAGGCGACGAGCAGTACTTC. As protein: CASSQEGIGDEQYF.

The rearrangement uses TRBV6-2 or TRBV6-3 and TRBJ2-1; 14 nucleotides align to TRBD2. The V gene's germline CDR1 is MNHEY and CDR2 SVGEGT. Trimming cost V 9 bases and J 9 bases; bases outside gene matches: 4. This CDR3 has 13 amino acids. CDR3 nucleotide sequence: TGTGCCAGGGGACTAGCGGGAGTTCGTGAGCAGTTCTTC. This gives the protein CARGLAGVREQFF.

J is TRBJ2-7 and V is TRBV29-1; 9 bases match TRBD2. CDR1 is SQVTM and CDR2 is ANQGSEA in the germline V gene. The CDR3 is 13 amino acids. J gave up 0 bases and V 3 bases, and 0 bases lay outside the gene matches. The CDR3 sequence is CSVDSGSSYEQYF. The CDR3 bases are TGCAGCGTTGATAGCGGGAGCTCCTACGAGCAGTACTTC.

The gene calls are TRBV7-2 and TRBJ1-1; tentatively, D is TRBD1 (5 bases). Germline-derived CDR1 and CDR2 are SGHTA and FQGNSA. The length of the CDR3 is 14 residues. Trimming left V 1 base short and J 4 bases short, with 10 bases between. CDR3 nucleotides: TGTGCCAGCAGCTTAGTGTCGGGGGTCACTGAAGCTTTCTTT. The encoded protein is CASSLVSGVTEAFF.

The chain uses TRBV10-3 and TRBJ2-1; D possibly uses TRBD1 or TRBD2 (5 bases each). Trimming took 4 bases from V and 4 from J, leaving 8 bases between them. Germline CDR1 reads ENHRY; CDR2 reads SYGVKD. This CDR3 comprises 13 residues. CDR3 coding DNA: TGTGCCATCAGTGTGGGACGGTACAATGAGCAGTTCTTC. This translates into CAISVGRYNEQFF.

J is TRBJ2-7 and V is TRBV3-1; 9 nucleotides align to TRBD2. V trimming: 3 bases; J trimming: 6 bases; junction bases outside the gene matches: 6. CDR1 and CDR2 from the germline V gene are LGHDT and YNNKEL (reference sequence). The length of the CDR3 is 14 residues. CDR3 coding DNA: TGTGCCAGCAGCCATAGCGGGAGAGGGCGCGAGCAGTACTTC. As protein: CASSHSGRGREQYF.

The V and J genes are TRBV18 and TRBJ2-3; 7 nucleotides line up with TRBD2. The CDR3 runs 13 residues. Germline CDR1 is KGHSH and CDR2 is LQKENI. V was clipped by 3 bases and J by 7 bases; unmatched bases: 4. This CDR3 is CASSPGGTNTQYF. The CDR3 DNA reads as TGTGCCAGCTCACCGGGGGGGACTAATACGCAGTATTTT.

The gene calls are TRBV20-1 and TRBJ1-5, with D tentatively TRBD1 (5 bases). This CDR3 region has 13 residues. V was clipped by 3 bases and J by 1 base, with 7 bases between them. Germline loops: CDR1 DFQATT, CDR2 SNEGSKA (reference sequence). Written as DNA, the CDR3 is TGCAGTGCTAGCGGGGGGAGCAATCAGCCCCAGCATTTT. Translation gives CSASGGSNQPQHF.

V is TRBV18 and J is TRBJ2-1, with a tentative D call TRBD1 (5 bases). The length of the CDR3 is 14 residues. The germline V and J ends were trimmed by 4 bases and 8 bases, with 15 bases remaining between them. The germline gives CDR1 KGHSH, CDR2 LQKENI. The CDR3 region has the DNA TGTGCCAGCTCACGGGGCTCCCCCGTGGATGAGCAGTTCTTC. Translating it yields CASSRGSPVDEQFF.

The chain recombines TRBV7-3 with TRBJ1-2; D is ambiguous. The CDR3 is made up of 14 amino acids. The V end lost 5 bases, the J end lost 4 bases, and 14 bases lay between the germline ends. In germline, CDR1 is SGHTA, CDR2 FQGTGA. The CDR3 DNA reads TGTGCCAGCAGCAGCGAAGGGAGGGCCTATGGCTACACCTTC. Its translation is CASSSEGRAYGYTF.

The CDR3 DNA sequence: TGCAGTGCTAGGGGGAGTTGCGAGCAGTACTTC. The encoded protein is CSARGSCEQYF. V is TRBV20-1 and J is TRBJ2-7, with D perhaps matching TRBD2 (5 bases). The germline V gene encodes CDR1 DFQATT and CDR2 SNEGSKA (reference sequence). Trimming left V 3 bases short and J 6 bases short, with 9 bases between. This CDR3 region has 11 residues.

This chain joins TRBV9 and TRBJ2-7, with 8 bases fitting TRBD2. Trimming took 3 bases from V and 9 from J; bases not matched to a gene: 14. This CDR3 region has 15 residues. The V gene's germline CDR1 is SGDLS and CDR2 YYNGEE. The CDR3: CASSATGLEIGAQYF. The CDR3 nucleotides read TGTGCCAGCAGCGCTACGGGACTAGAAATCGGAGCGCAGTACTTC.

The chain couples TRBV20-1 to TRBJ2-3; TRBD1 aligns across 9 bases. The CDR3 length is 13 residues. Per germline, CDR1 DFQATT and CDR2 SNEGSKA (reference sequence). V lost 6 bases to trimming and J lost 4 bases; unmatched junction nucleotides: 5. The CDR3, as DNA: TGCAGTGCCCCGGGACAGGGCGCAGATACGCAGTATTTT. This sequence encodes CSAPGQGADTQYF.

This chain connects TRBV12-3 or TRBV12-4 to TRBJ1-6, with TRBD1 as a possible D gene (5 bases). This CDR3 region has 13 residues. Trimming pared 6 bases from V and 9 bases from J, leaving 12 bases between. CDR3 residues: CASSPRATSPLHF. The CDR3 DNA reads TGTGCCAGCAGCCCCAGGGCAACTTCACCCCTCCACTTT.

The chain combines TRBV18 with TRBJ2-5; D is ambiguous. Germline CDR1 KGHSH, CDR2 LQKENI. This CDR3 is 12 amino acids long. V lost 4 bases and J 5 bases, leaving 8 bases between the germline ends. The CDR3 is CASSRVHETQYF. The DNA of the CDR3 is TGTGCCAGCTCACGGGTTCACGAGACCCAGTACTTC.